This T cell receptor (beta chain) was identified in a study of T cells in Graves' hyperthyroidism and ophthalmopathy (dated 2019 in TCRdb). The study in broad terms: Peripheral blood samples were taken at the time of initial diagnosis, prior to any treatment. A discovery cohort of 95 to 100 patients, approximately 45 with Graves' ophthalmopathy and 57 with stable Graves' hyperthyroidism, was used to find distinguishing TCR V-J signatures. An independent validation cohort of around 19 hyperthyroidism patients and 17 patients who later progressed to ophthalmopathy tested prospective prediction of ophthalmopathy. The roughly 94 discovery patients were randomly split 7:3 into training and test sets. In six Graves' hyperthyroidism patients, the study also compared T-cell repertoires from thyroid tissue with T-cell repertoires from blood. Once sampling was done, hyperthyroidism patients were given methimazole at a starting dose of 30 mg daily, whereas ophthalmopathy patients were given high-dose intravenous methylprednisolone. The paper reports TCR Vbeta CDR3 sequencing of roughly 140 peripheral blood samples: around 45 ophthalmopathy, fewer than 85 hyperthyroidism and approximately 17 progressor patients. The study at large found these results: Sample size was not statistically predetermined, and investigators were not blinded to group allocation. During validation, the model predicted progression to ophthalmopathy a median of around six months ahead of onset, with more than 60% sensitivity and 72.22% specificity. Ophthalmopathy was separated from stable hyperthyroidism by a 13 V-J signature model, with around 90% sensitivity and approximately 84% specificity obtained in cross-validation and 80%/75% obtained in testing. Blood samples also contained most of the expanded thyroid clonotypes (frequency above 0.001), which suggests that blood repertoires may reflect thyroid immune responses.

In the ophthalmopathy patients, disease was moderately to severely active, with a Clinical Activity Score of 3 or more, a NOSPECS grade of 4 or more, and a duration of less than 3 months. Any patient with an uncontrolled infection, another autoimmune disease, pregnancy or lactation was excluded. Diagnoses relied on clinical symptoms, serum thyroxine and TRAb, thyroid ultrasound and orbital computed tomography. PBMCs were isolated from about 9.2 ml of fresh peripheral blood by Ficoll-Paque density gradient centrifugation. Trizol reagent was used to extract total RNA, and RNA quality was then checked on an Agilent 2100 Bioanalyzer. A distance of 16 bases separates the germline ends of V and J, which lose 4 bases and 8 bases respectively. Per the germline V gene, KGHDR is the CDR1 and SFDVKD is the CDR2. The CDR3 spans 14 residues, from the cysteine through the phenylalanine. Solely the CDR3 DNA is kept, with 42 bases framed from the first base.

This clonotype came up many times. There is no known antigen for this receptor. No quality values exist for individual bases; no much larger clone is one base distant. TCR beta CDR3 regions were amplified from RNA transcripts. A first-round RT-PCR of the TCR CDR3 used the HTBI primer set with the Qiagen OneStep RT-PCR kit. The libraries were constructed in a second round of multiplex PCR and then size-selected and purified. Paired-end sequencing of the libraries was performed with 100 bp reads on an Illumina HiSeq2000. As for how the authors treated the data: SOAPnuke was used to process the raw data, throwing out any read that contained adapters or uncalled bases, had a mean Phred below 15, or lacked an exact constant-primer or identifier match. High-quality paired reads were merged using COPE v1.2.5, and each unique nucleotide sequence was defined as a clonotype. MiTCR v1.1 was used to align the clonotypes against IMGT TRBV, TRBD and TRBJ reference segments. Analysis was restricted to V-J combinations with a frequency above 0.0001, which covered 99.2% of repertoires. The TCS score was defined as the ratio of F50 (clonal expansion) to E x V (chaos), calculated using BLOSUM62-based TCRdist between CDR3 peptides within each V-J. Welch's t-statistics and random forest reduced fewer than 550 V-J features to under 15, which were used in a naive Bayes classifier (R e1071). TCRdb trimmed the raw reads at Q25, called clones with MiXCR and kept productive beta chains. Duplicate CDR3 protein sequences are folded into a single record with the most common DNA and genes. TCRdb's processing, not the authors' own work, is the source of the V and J calls. For this sample the table gives approximately 430,000 distinct CDR3 sequences, of which about 14% were detected only once. The ten largest make up roughly 13% of the sample.

The chain was built from TRBV24-1 and TRBJ1-2; no D gene can be assigned with confidence. The origin of this receptor is a man between 18 and 35 years old with Graves' ophthalmopathy. Sequenced sample: blood. The CDR3 protein sequence reads: CATSDPGLGQGYTF. The DNA sequence is given as TGTGCCACCAGTGACCCAGGCTTGGGTCAGGGCTACACCTTC.